Included here is one T cell receptor beta chain sequence, with context. Its matching antigen is unknown. The data were taken from a study of a mutant IDH1 vaccine in newly diagnosed glioma. General study points: Apparently, pseudoprogression bore no relation to changes among the top peripheral T cell clonotypes.

Time point meaning: baseline, week 1 (first vaccination visit). Treatment indicated: pre-vaccination baseline after standard-of-care therapy. Some clones are missing from TCRdb's copy, which holds only in-frame ones; the method was immunoSEQ multiplex PCR. The repertoire holds some 50,000 clones, with roughly 90% as singletons. Germline trimming cut 1 base from V and 6 bases from J; bases unmatched to any gene: 6. From germline, CDR1 is MGHRA and CDR2 YSYEKL. The CDR3 sequence is 14 residues long. The TCR was taken from a man aged 35-49 years with glioma. V and J are TRBV4-1 and TRBJ2-7, with 7 bases lining up with TRBD1. Sample: PBMCs, taken from a glioma patient treated with radiotherapy, temozolomide or both. The CDR3, as DNA: TGCGCCAGCAGCCAAGTGGTGGCAGGGGGCGAGCAGTACTTC. Translation: CASSQVVAGGEQYF.